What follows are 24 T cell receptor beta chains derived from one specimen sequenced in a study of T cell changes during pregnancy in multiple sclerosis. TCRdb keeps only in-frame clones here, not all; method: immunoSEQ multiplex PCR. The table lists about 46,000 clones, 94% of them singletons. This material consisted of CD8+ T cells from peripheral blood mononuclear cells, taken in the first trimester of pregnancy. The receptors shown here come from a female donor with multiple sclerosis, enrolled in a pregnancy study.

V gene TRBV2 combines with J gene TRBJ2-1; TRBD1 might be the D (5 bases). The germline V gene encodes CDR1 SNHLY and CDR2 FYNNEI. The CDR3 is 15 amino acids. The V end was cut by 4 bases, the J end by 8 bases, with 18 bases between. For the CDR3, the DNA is TGTGCCAGCAGTGTTGGGGCTCGGCTTGACGATGAGCAGTTCTTC. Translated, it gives CASSVGARLDDEQFF. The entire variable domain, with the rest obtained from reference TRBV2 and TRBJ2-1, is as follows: EPEVTQTPSHQVTQMGQEVILRCVPISNHLYFYWYRQILGQKVEFLVSFYNNEISEKSEIFDDQFSVERPDGSNFTLKIRSTKLEDSAMYFCASSVGARLDDEQFFGPGTRLTVL.

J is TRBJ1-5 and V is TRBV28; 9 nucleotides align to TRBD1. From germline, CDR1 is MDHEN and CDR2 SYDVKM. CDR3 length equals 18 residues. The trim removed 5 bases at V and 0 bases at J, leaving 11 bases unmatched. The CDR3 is CASSLPGQGFLSNQPQHF. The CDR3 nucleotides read TGTGCCAGCAGTCTCCCGGGACAGGGTTTTCTTAGCAATCAGCCCCAGCATTTT.

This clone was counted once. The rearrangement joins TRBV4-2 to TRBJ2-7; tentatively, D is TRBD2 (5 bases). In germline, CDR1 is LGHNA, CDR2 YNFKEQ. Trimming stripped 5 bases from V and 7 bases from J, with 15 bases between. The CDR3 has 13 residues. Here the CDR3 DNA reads TGTGCCAGCAGCTCCCGAGGGAATCGGGAGCAGTACTTC. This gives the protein CASSSRGNREQYF.

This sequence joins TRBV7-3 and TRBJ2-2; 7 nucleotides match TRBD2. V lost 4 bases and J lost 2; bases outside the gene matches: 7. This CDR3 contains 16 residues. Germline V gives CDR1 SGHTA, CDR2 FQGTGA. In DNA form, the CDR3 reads TGTGCCAGCAGCTCCGGGAGGAGCCACAACACCGGGGAGCTGTTTTTT. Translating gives CASSSGRSHNTGELFF.

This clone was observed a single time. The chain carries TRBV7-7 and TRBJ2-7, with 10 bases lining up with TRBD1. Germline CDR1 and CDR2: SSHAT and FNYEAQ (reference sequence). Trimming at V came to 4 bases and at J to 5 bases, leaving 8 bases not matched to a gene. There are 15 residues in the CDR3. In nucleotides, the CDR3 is TGTGCCAGCAGCTCCGGGACAGGGGTACTTGACGAGCAGTACTTC. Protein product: CASSSGTGVLDEQYF.

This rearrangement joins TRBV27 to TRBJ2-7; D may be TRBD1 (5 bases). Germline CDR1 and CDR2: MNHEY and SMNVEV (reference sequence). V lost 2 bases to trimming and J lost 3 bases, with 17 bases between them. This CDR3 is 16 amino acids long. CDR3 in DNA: TGTGCCAGCAGTTTACAGAGCGCGACAGCTAACTACGAGCAGTACTTC. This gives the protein CASSLQSATANYEQYF.

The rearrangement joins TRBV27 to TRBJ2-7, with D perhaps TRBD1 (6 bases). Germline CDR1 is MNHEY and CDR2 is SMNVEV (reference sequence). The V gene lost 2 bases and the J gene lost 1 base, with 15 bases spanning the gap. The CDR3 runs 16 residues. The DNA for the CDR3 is TGTGCCAGCAGTTTAGGGCTGGGGACAACATCCTACGAGCAGTACTTC. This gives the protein CASSLGLGTTSYEQYF.

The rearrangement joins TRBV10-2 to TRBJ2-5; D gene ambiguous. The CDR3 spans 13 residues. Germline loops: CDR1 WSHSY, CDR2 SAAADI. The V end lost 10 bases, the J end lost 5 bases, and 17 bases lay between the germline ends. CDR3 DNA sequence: TGCGCCACCTGGCGGCCCGGTGGGGAGACCCAGTACTTC. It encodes CATWRPGGETQYF.

The CDR3 reads CASSSGEPGGVLAKNIQYF. CDR3 DNA: TGTGCCAGCAGCTCCGGGGAGCCCGGCGGGGTGTTAGCCAAAAACATTCAGTACTTC. The rearrangement joins TRBV5-4 to TRBJ2-4, with D maybe TRBD2 (6 bases). CDR1 SGHNT and CDR2 YYREEE come from the germline V gene (reference sequence). The CDR3 runs 19 residues. V lost 3 bases to trimming and J lost 0 bases, with 22 bases between them.

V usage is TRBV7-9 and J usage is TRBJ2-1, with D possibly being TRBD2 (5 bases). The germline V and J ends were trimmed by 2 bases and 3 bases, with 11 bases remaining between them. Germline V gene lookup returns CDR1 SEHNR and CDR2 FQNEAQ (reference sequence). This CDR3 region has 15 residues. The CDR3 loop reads CASSLPAVLYNEQFF. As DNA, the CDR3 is TGTGCCAGCAGCTTACCAGCGGTACTCTACAATGAGCAGTTCTTC.

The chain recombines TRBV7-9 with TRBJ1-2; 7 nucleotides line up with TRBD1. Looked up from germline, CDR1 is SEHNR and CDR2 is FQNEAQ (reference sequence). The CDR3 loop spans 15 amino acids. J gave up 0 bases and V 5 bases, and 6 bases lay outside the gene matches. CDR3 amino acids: CASSRGQVANYGYTF. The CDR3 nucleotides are TGTGCCAGCAGCCGTGGACAGGTTGCTAACTATGGCTACACCTTC. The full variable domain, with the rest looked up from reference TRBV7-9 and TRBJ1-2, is DTGVSQNPRHKITKRGQNVTFRCDPISEHNRLYWYRQTLGQGPEFLTYFQNEAQLEKSRLLSDRFSAERPKGSFSTLEIQRTEQGDSAMYLCASSRGQVANYGYTFGSGTRLTVV.

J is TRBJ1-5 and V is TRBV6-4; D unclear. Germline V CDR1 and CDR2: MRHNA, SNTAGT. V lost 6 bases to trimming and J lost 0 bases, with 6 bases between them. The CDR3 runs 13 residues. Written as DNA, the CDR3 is TGTGCCAGCAGCTCGGGTAGCAATCAGCCCCAGCATTTT. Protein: CASSSGSNQPQHF.

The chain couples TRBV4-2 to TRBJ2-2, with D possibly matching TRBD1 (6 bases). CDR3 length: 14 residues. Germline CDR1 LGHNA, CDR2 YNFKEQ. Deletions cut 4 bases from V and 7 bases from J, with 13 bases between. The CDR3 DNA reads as TGTGCCAGCAGCCCTCAGGGGCTTGGCGGGGAGCTGTTTTTT. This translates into CASSPQGLGGELFF.

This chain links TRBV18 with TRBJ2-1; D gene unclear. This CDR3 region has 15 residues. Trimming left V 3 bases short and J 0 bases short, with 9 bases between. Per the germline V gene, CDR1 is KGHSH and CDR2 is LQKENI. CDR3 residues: CASSPTGTSYNEQFF. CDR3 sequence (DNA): TGTGCCAGCTCACCGACGGGTACCTCCTACAATGAGCAGTTCTTC. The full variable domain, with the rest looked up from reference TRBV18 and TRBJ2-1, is NAGVMQNPRHLVRRRGQEARLRCSPMKGHSHVYWYRQLPEEGLKFMVYLQKENIIDESGMPKERFSAEFPKEGPSILRIQQVVRGDSAAYFCASSPTGTSYNEQFFGPGTRLTVL.

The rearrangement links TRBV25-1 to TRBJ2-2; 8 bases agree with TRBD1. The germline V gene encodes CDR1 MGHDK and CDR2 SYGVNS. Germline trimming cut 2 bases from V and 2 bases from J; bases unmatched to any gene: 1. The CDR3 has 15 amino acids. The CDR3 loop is CASSEPGGNTGELFF. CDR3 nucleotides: TGTGCCAGCAGTGAACCAGGGGGCAACACCGGGGAGCTGTTTTTT.

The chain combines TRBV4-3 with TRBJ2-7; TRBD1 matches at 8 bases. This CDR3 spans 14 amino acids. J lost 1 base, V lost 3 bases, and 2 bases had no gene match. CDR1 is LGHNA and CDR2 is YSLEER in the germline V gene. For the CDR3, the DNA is TGCGCCAGCAGCCATGGACAGGGTTCCTACGAGCAGTACTTC. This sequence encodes CASSHGQGSYEQYF.

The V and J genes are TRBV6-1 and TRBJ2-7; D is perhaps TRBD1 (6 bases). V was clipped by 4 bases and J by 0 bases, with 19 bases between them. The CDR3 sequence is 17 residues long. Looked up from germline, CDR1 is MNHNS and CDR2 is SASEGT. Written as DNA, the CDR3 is TGTGCCAGCAGTGTCCGGGACACCGTCCTGTTCTCCTACGAGCAGTACTTC. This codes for CASSVRDTVLFSYEQYF.

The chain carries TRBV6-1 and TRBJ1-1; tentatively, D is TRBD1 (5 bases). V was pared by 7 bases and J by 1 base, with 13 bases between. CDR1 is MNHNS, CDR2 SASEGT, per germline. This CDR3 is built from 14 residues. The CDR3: CASTIDRTNTEAFF. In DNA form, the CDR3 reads TGTGCCAGCACCATAGACAGAACGAACACTGAAGCTTTCTTT.

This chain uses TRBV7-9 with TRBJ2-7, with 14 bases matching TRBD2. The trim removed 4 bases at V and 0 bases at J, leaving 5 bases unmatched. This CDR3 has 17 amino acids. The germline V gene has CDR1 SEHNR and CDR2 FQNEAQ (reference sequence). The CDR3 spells CASSSGLAGVSSYEQYF. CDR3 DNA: TGTGCCAGCAGCTCGGGACTAGCGGGAGTAAGCTCCTACGAGCAGTACTTC.

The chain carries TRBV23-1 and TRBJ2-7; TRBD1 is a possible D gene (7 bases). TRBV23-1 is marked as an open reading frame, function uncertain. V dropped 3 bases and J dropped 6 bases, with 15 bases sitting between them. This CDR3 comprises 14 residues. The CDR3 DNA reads TGCGCCAGCAGTCAGCAGGGGGGCAGGGGCGAGCAGTACTTC. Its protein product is CASSQQGGRGEQYF.

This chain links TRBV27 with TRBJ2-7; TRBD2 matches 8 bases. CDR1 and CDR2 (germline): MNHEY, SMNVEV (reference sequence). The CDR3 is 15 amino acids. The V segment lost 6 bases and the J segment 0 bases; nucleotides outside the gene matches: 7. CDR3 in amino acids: CASSGGGGSSYEQYF. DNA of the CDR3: TGTGCCAGCAGCGGGGGCGGGGGGAGCTCCTACGAGCAGTACTTC.

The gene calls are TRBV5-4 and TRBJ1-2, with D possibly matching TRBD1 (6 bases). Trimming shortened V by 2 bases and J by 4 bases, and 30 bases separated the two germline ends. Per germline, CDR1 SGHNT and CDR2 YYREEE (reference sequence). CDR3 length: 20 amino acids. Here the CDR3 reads CASSFGFPLRLGAGPYGYTF. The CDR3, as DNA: TGTGCCAGCAGCTTTGGATTTCCCTTACGCTTGGGGGCAGGTCCCTATGGCTACACCTTC.

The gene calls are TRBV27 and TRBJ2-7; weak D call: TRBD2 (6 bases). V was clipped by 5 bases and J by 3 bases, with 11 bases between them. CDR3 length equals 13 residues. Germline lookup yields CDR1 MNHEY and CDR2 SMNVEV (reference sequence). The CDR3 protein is CASSPSGDYEQYF. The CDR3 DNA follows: TGTGCCAGCAGTCCGTCGGGGGACTACGAGCAGTACTTC.

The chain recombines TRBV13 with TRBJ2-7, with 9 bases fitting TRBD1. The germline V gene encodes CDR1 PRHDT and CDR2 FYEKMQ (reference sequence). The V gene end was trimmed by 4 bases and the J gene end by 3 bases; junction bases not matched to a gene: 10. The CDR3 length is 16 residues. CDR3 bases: TGTGCCAGCAGCTATTCGGTTGAGGGACAGGGCTACGAGCAGTACTTC. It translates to CASSYSVEGQGYEQYF.